This TCR beta chain is from a study of a mutant IDH1 vaccine in newly diagnosed glioma. The overall study: Scheduled at week 35, visit V12 preceded visit V13, held at week 47. General study results and limits: There seemed to be no relation between pseudoprogression and changes in top peripheral T cell clonotypes.

V dropped 6 bases and J dropped 2; count of bases not matched to a gene: 7. Germline loops: CDR1 MNHNS, CDR2 SASEGT. This CDR3 is built from 15 residues. TCRdb's table, derived via immunoSEQ multiplex PCR, lists solely in-frame clones and lacks some. The table has about 55,000 clones, around four fifths seen once. A remark on this clone: As yet, its antigen is unknown.

Time point indicated: week 35, safety follow-up. With topical imiquimod, each dose of the vaccine consisted of 300 ug of mutant IDH1 20-mer peptide. The specimen comprised PBMCs, sampled from a glioma patient whose treatment included an IDH1 peptide vaccine. The origin of this receptor is a woman aged 18-29 years with glioma. V is TRBV6-1 and J is TRBJ2-7; 10 bases are shared with TRBD1. The CDR3 protein is CASRTAGTGAYEQYF. DNA of the CDR3: TGTGCCAGCAGGACTGCCGGGACAGGGGCCTACGAGCAGTACTTC.